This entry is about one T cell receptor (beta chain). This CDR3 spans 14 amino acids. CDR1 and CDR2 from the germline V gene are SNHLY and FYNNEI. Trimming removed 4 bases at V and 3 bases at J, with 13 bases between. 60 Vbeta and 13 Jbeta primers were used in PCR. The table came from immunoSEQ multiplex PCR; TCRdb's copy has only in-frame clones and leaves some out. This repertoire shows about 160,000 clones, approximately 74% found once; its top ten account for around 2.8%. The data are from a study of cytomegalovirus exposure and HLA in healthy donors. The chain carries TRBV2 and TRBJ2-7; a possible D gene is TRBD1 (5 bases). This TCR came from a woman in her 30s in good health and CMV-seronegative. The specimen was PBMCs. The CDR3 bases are TGTGCCAGCAGTGTGAGACAGTTAGACTACGAGCAGTACTTC. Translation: CASSVRQLDYEQYF. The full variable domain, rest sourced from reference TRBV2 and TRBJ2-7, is EPEVTQTPSHQVTQMGQEVILRCVPISNHLYFYWYRQILGQKVEFLVSFYNNEISEKSEIFDDQFSVERPDGSNFTLKIRSTKLEDSAMYFCASSVRQLDYEQYFGPGTRLTVT.